The 5 T cell receptor beta chains reported below all come from one sample, sequenced in a study of beta chain features in type 1 diabetes. Findings of the study overall: People with Type 1 diabetes carried modestly yet significantly shorter TCRB CDR3s in all four CD4+ subsets.

No cognate antigen is known for these TCRs. As every portion of the isolated RNA was reverse transcribed, the sequencing read expressed TCRB transcripts. Profiling relied on immunoSEQ multiplex PCR, and the TCRdb table lists in-frame clones only, not all of them. The data hold around 130,000 clones, with approximately 9% observed a single time. The sequencing sample was made of central memory CD4+ T cells from blood. These TCRs come from a man under 40 with type 1 diabetes.

This clone has just a few counts. The chain combines TRBV6-5 with TRBJ2-2, with D tentatively TRBD1 (6 bases). Germline CDR1 is MNHEY and CDR2 is SVGAGI. CDR3 size: 15 residues. Trimming cost V 2 bases and J 6 bases, with 13 bases left between them. CDR3 protein: CASSYVGASAGELFF. CDR3 in DNA: TGTGCCAGCAGTTACGTGGGGGCGTCCGCCGGGGAGCTGTTTTTT.

This clone was detected only a few times. The chain recombines TRBV5-1 with TRBJ2-1; 7 nucleotides align to TRBD2. Germline values: CDR1 SGHRS, CDR2 YFSETQ. The CDR3 covers 15 residues. V lost 4 bases and J lost 5; bases outside the gene matches: 9. CDR3 region: CASSRTERGDNEQFF. The CDR3 nucleotides are TGCGCCAGCAGCCGTACTGAGCGGGGAGACAATGAGCAGTTCTTC.

This clone has just a few counts. The chain links TRBV7-3 to TRBJ2-1, with D perhaps matching TRBD2 (6 bases). This CDR3 is built from 17 residues. Germline V CDR1 and CDR2: SGHTA, FQGTGA. Trimming took off 0 bases at V and 3 bases at J, with 15 bases between the two ends. The CDR3 loop is CASSLTGRAGGYNEQFF. The CDR3 DNA is TGTGCCAGCAGCTTAACCGGCAGGGCCGGGGGCTACAATGAGCAGTTCTTC.

The CDR3 sequence: CASSFGLRRGRSDEQFF. DNA for the CDR3: TGTGCCAGCAGCTTCGGCTTGCGGCGGGGGAGGTCCGATGAGCAGTTCTTC. The chain joins TRBV7-8 to TRBJ2-1, with TRBD2 matching over 7 bases. The germline V gene encodes CDR1 SGHVS and CDR2 FQNEAQ. The V segment lost 3 bases and the J segment 8 bases; nucleotides outside the gene matches: 16. This CDR3 contains 17 residues.

This clone came up a few times. CDR3 amino acids: CASRKPSGRENTEAFF. CDR3 DNA sequence: TGTGCCAGCAGAAAACCATCTGGGCGGGAAAACACTGAAGCTTTCTTT. V and J are TRBV7-9 and TRBJ1-1; the D is unclear. CDR3 length equals 16 residues. Trimming took 6 bases from V and 2 from J, leaving 19 bases between them. The germline V gene has CDR1 SEHNR and CDR2 FQNEAQ (reference sequence). Full variable domain (missing parts from reference TRBV7-9 and TRBJ1-1): DTGVSQNPRHKITKRGQNVTFRCDPISEHNRLYWYRQTLGQGPEFLTYFQNEAQLEKSRLLSDRFSAERPKGSFSTLEIQRTEQGDSAMYLCASRKPSGRENTEAFFGQGTRLTVV.